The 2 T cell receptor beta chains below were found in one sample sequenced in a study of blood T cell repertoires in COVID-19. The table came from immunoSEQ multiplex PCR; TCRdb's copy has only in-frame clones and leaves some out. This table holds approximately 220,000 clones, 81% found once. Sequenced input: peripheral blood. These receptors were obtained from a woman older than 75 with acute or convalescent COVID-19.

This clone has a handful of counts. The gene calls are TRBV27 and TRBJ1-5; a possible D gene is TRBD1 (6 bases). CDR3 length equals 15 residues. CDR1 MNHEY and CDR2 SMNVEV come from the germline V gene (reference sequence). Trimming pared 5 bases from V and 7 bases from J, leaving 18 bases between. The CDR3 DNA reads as TGTGCCAGCAGTCAGAACAGGGTTGCGGGCCAGCCCCAGCATTTT. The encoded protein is CASSQNRVAGQPQHF.

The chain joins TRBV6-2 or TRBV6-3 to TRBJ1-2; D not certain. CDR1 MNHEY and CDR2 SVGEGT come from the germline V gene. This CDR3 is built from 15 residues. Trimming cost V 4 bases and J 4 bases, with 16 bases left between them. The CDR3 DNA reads TGTGCCAGCAGTTCTACAGTGAGCGCGGGCTATGGCTACACCTTC. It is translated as CASSSTVSAGYGYTF.